Below, 27 T cell receptor beta chains from the same sample are listed, as sequenced in a study of blood T cell repertoires in COVID-19. The table came from immunoSEQ multiplex PCR; TCRdb's copy has only in-frame clones and leaves some out. Among some 140,000 clones listed, around nine tenths were seen once. The sequenced sample was peripheral blood. The source is a man aged 50 to 59 with active or convalescent COVID-19.

The genes are TRBV2 and TRBJ2-7; 13 nucleotides agree with TRBD2. CDR1 is SNHLY, CDR2 FYNNEI, per germline. Germline trimming cut 8 bases from V and 6 bases from J; bases unmatched to any gene: 4. The CDR3 is 13 residues long. The CDR3 bases are TGTGCCAGCCTGGGACTAGCGGGAACCGAGCAGTACTTC. Residues: CASLGLAGTEQYF.

This clone occurred once. The chain employs TRBV5-1 and TRBJ2-4; perhaps TRBD1 as D (6 bases). The V gene's germline CDR1 is SGHRS and CDR2 YFSETQ. The CDR3 runs 17 residues. Trimming cost V 1 base and J 0 bases, with 14 bases left between them. CDR3 amino acids: CASSLSGGELAKNIQYF. The DNA for the CDR3 is TGCGCCAGCAGCTTGAGTGGGGGCGAACTAGCCAAAAACATTCAGTACTTC.

This chain uses TRBV5-1 with TRBJ1-1; 8 nucleotides line up with TRBD1. This CDR3 spans 14 amino acids. V lost 1 base, J lost 1 base, and 0 bases stayed unmatched. Germline V gene data show CDR1 as SGHRS and CDR2 as YFSETQ. CDR3 loop: CASSLTGGNTEAFF. The CDR3 DNA follows: TGCGCCAGCAGCTTGACAGGGGGGAACACTGAAGCTTTCTTT.

The chain employs TRBV2 and TRBJ2-5; 7 bases are shared with TRBD1. The CDR3 extends over 15 amino acids. V shed 3 bases, J shed 2 bases, and the junction held 6 bases outside the gene matches. Germline V gene sequence: CDR1 SNHLY, CDR2 FYNNEI. CDR3 DNA sequence: TGTGCCAGCAGTGACACCGGGACAGAACAAGAGACCCAGTACTTC. Its protein product is CASSDTGTEQETQYF. Drawing the rest from reference TRBV2 and TRBJ2-5, the complete variable domain is EPEVTQTPSHQVTQMGQEVILRCVPISNHLYFYWYRQILGQKVEFLVSFYNNEISEKSEIFDDQFSVERPDGSNFTLKIRSTKLEDSAMYFCASSDTGTEQETQYFGPGTRLLVL.

The chain carries TRBV2 and TRBJ2-3; 10 bases fit TRBD2. Germline assignment: CDR1 SNHLY and CDR2 FYNNEI. The CDR3 totals 15 residues. J was trimmed by 3 bases and V by 7 bases; bases with no gene match: 7. As DNA, the CDR3 is TGTGCCAGCACTTTACTAGCGGGGACTACAGATACGCAGTATTTT. It codes for CASTLLAGTTDTQYF.

The chain employs TRBV30 and TRBJ2-3; TRBD2 matches at 9 bases. The germline V gene encodes CDR1 GTSNPN and CDR2 SVGIG (reference sequence). CDR3 length: 14 residues. The V gene end was trimmed by 5 bases and the J gene end by 2 bases; junction bases not matched to a gene: 5. The CDR3 protein is CAWGAGLATDTQYF. The CDR3 nucleotides read TGTGCCTGGGGAGCGGGACTAGCCACAGATACGCAGTATTTT. Based on the CDR3 plus reference TRBV30 and TRBJ2-3, the full variable domain is SQTIHQWPATLVQPVGSPLSLECTVEGTSNPNLYWYRQAAGRGLQLLFYSVGIGQISSEVPQNLSASRPQDRQFILSSKKLLLSDSGFYLCAWGAGLATDTQYFGPGTRLTVL.

This clone appeared a single time. The V call is TRBV14, the J call TRBJ2-7; D is unresolved. Germline V gene lookup returns CDR1 SGHDN and CDR2 FVKESK. The CDR3 has 16 amino acids. V was clipped by 0 bases and J by 3 bases, with 15 bases between them. CDR3 amino acids: CASSQDPRFANYEQYF. The DNA of the CDR3 is TGTGCCAGCAGCCAAGACCCCAGGTTCGCAAACTACGAGCAGTACTTC. Supplemented by reference TRBV14 and TRBJ2-7, the full variable domain reads EAGVTQFPSHSVIEKGQTVTLRCDPISGHDNLYWYRRVMGKEIKFLLHFVKESKQDESGMPNNRFLAERTGGTYSTLKVQPAELEDSGVYFCASSQDPRFANYEQYFGPGTRLTVT.

The CDR3, as DNA: TGCAGCGTTTCAGCAGGACTGGATGGCTACACCTTC. Residues: CSVSAGLDGYTF. The chain recombines TRBV29-1 with TRBJ1-2; D call uncertain. The CDR3 has 12 amino acids. The germline CDR1 and CDR2 sequences are SQVTM and ANQGSEA. Deletions cut 5 bases from V and 6 bases from J, with 13 bases between.

This sequence joins TRBV9 and TRBJ2-5, with 13 bases lining up with TRBD2. This CDR3 has 20 amino acids. J was trimmed by 5 bases and V by 4 bases; bases with no gene match: 20. Germline CDR1 is SGDLS and CDR2 is YYNGEE. CDR3 nucleotide sequence: TGTGCCAGCAGCTCAACTCATCCTGGTGGACTAGCGGGGGTAGGGGAGACCCAGTACTTC. Translated, it gives CASSSTHPGGLAGVGETQYF.

The chain is built from TRBV11-2 and TRBJ2-3; 9 nucleotides agree with TRBD2. The germline V gene has CDR1 SGHAT and CDR2 FQNNGV. The V and J ends lost 0 bases and 5 bases, in that order; junction bases with no gene match: 6. The CDR3 sequence is 16 residues long. For the CDR3, the DNA is TGTGCCAGCAGCTTAGATCTGGCGGGAGGGGTAGATACGCAGTATTTT. It yields the protein CASSLDLAGGVDTQYF.

The chain is built from TRBV19 and TRBJ1-4; possible D gene TRBD1, 6 bases. V shed 1 base and J shed 6 bases, with 12 bases lying between them. The CDR3 is 15 residues long. Germline values: CDR1 LNHDA, CDR2 SQIVND (reference sequence). This CDR3 reads CASSIGRGSDEKLFF. The CDR3 DNA reads TGTGCCAGTAGTATAGGCAGGGGCTCGGATGAAAAACTGTTTTTT.

The V and J genes are TRBV4-2 and TRBJ1-3, with D perhaps matching TRBD1 (6 bases). This CDR3 has 16 amino acids. Germline-derived CDR1 and CDR2 are LGHNA and YNFKEQ. With 0 bases removed from V and 4 bases from J, the gap between germline ends came to 13 bases. The CDR3 DNA follows: TGTGCCAGCAGCCAAGACCGAGGGGGAGAGGGAAACACCATATATTTT. This translates into CASSQDRGGEGNTIYF.

This chain uses TRBV1 with TRBJ1-1; the D call in the table, TRBD1, was not verified against the DNA. TRBV1 is a listed pseudogene. The CDR3 runs to 17 residues. The CDR3 coding sequence is TGCACCAGCAGCCAAGGCCTTACAGGGCAGGGGAACACTGAAGCTTTCTTT. Translating it yields CTSSQGLTGQGNTEAFF.

The chain is built from TRBV4-3 and TRBJ1-1, with 12 bases aligning to TRBD1. From germline, CDR1 is LGHNA and CDR2 YSLEER. This CDR3 spans 19 amino acids. The V and J ends lost 2 bases and 5 bases, in that order; junction bases with no gene match: 15. The CDR3: CASSQSGTGGRTGGTEAFF. CDR3 DNA: TGCGCCAGCAGCCAATCCGGGACAGGGGGCCGGACAGGTGGAACTGAAGCTTTCTTT.

The gene calls are TRBV11-2 and TRBJ2-5, with D possibly matching TRBD2 (6 bases). The CDR3 totals 17 residues. V gave up 5 bases and J gave up 3 bases, with 22 bases separating them. The germline V gene has CDR1 SGHAT and CDR2 FQNNGV. CDR3 region: CASSPSLGGTPKETQYF. The CDR3 nucleotides read TGTGCCAGCAGCCCTAGTTTAGGCGGGACTCCTAAAGAGACCCAGTACTTC.

The CDR3 sequence is CASSFGDRGYTF. The CDR3, as DNA: TGTGCCAGCAGTTTCGGGGATCGGGGCTACACCTTC. V and J are TRBV28 and TRBJ1-2; D remains ambiguous. Per the germline V gene, CDR1 is MDHEN and CDR2 is SYDVKM. The CDR3 is made up of 12 amino acids. Trimming removed 3 bases from V and 8 bases from J, with 10 bases in between.

In DNA, the CDR3 is TGTGCCAGCAGCGCCGGACAGGGGGCCGGGCAGCCCCAGCATTTT. Translation: CASSAGQGAGQPQHF. The chain uses TRBV9 and TRBJ1-5; 11 nucleotides match TRBD1. In germline, CDR1 is SGDLS, CDR2 YYNGEE. The CDR3 runs to 15 residues. The junction had 6 bases not matched to a gene; V was cut back by 3 bases and J by 7 bases. The full variable domain, with the rest looked up from reference TRBV9 and TRBJ1-5, is DSGVTQTPKHLITATGQRVTLRCSPRSGDLSVYWYQQSLDQGLQFLIQYYNGEERAKGNILERFSAQQFPDLHSELNLSSLELGDSALYFCASSAGQGAGQPQHFGDGTRLSIL.

The table lists this clone with a count of one. This chain uses TRBV21-1 with TRBJ1-2; the table's D call, TRBD1, was not checked against the DNA. TRBV21-1 is reported as a pseudogene. CDR3 size: 17 residues. The CDR3 sequence: CASSKVDGTERFYGYTF. DNA of the CDR3: TGTGCCAGCAGCAAAGTGGACGGGACAGAAAGATTCTATGGCTACACCTTC.

This chain links TRBV2 with TRBJ2-3; 9 bases are shared with TRBD2. Germline-derived CDR1 and CDR2 are SNHLY and FYNNEI. V shed 0 bases and J 5 bases; nucleotides not matched to a gene: 9. The CDR3 has 17 amino acids. The CDR3 loop is CASSEAPGLAKGDTQYF. Written as DNA, the CDR3 is TGTGCCAGCAGTGAAGCCCCGGGACTAGCAAAGGGAGATACGCAGTATTTT.

J is TRBJ1-1 and V is TRBV30; 10 bases are a match to TRBD1. Trimming at V came to 5 bases and at J to 5 bases, leaving 17 bases not matched to a gene. The CDR3 is 17 amino acids. CDR1 and CDR2 (germline): GTSNPN, SVGIG (reference sequence). In DNA, the CDR3 is TGTGCCTGGGTGGGGGACAGGGGCCCCTGGATGGGGACTGAAGCTTTCTTT. Protein: CAWVGDRGPWMGTEAFF.

This clone appeared a few times. The chain uses TRBV5-1 and TRBJ2-7; tentatively, D is TRBD2 (5 bases). The CDR3 is 15 amino acids. V was cut by 3 bases and J by 5 bases, with 18 bases left in between. In germline, CDR1 is SGHRS, CDR2 YFSETQ. This chain's CDR3 is CASSSQRRDYDEQYF. The DNA of the CDR3 is TGCGCCAGCAGCTCCCAGCGGAGAGATTACGACGAGCAGTACTTC.

The CDR3 nucleotides read TGTGCCTGGGGCATCGGGGCAGGGGTAGGGGTCCCCCTCCACTTT. This sequence encodes CAWGIGAGVGVPLHF. V and J are TRBV30 and TRBJ1-6; a weak D match, TRBD1 (6 bases). Trimming shortened V by 5 bases and J by 13 bases, and 24 bases separated the two germline ends. Germline V gene data show CDR1 as GTSNPN and CDR2 as SVGIG (reference sequence). The CDR3 spans 15 residues.

The genes are TRBV28 and TRBJ1-2, with TRBD1 identical over 7 bases. Looked up from germline, CDR1 is MDHEN and CDR2 is SYDVKM. The CDR3 totals 17 residues. J was trimmed by 1 base and V by 2 bases; bases with no gene match: 10. The CDR3 sequence is CASSLEGGIIFNYGYTF. CDR3 nucleotides: TGTGCCAGCAGTTTAGAAGGGGGCATTATCTTTAACTATGGCTACACCTTC.

The V call is TRBV18, the J call TRBJ1-5, with 9 bases fitting TRBD1. Germline trimming cut 6 bases from V and 7 bases from J; bases unmatched to any gene: 13. CDR1 is KGHSH and CDR2 is LQKENI in the germline V gene. The CDR3 covers 16 residues. In nucleotides, the CDR3 is TGTGCCAGCTCTCCTACAACAGGGGGCTTGGGACAGCCCCAGCATTTT. This codes for CASSPTTGGLGQPQHF. The entire variable domain, with the rest obtained from reference TRBV18 and TRBJ1-5, is as follows: NAGVMQNPRHLVRRRGQEARLRCSPMKGHSHVYWYRQLPEEGLKFMVYLQKENIIDESGMPKERFSAEFPKEGPSILRIQQVVRGDSAAYFCASSPTTGGLGQPQHFGDGTRLSIL.

This CDR3 reads CASSQRQGSYEQYF. Here the CDR3 DNA reads TGCGCCAGCAGCCAAAGACAGGGGTCCTACGAGCAGTACTTC. The chain employs TRBV4-1 and TRBJ2-7; 8 bases fit TRBD1. The CDR3 is made up of 14 amino acids. Germline V CDR1 and CDR2: MGHRA, YSYEKL. J gave up 1 base and V 2 bases, and 1 base lay outside the gene matches.

The rearrangement uses TRBV11-2 and TRBJ1-1; 7 nucleotides match TRBD1. J lost 3 bases, V lost 6 bases, and 4 bases had no gene match. This CDR3 is 13 amino acids long. Germline CDR1 SGHAT, CDR2 FQNNGV. The CDR3 sequence: CASRIDRDTEAFF. The CDR3 DNA follows: TGTGCCAGCAGGATAGACAGGGACACTGAAGCTTTCTTT.

This clone has only one observation. The chain combines TRBV5-1 with TRBJ1-2; 7 bases agree with TRBD1. This CDR3 contains 14 residues. CDR1 and CDR2 from the germline V gene are SGHRS and YFSETQ. Trimming at V came to 4 bases and at J to 0 bases, leaving 3 bases not matched to a gene. The chain's CDR3 is CASSRGTANYGYTF. The CDR3 bases are TGCGCCAGCAGCAGGGGGACAGCTAACTATGGCTACACCTTC.